This T cell receptor (beta chain) was documented in a study of blood T cells in healthy people across ages. V lost 1 base, J lost 4 bases, and 19 bases lay in between. CDR1 MGHRA and CDR2 YSYEKL come from the germline V gene. CDR3 length: 17 residues. PCR was performed a second time for roughly 6 to 12 cycles using a sample-barcoded 5' primer and a J-beta primer mix. In TCRdb, the 5' RACE reads were re-called with MiXCR into one record per CDR3 protein. The table has around 1,000,000 distinct CDR3 sequences, 25% seen once. The same data also went into a second study, on T cells of mothers and their children.

The source is a girl between 2 and 10 years old in good health. This sequence joins TRBV4-1 and TRBJ1-2; D possibly corresponds to TRBD1 (5 bases). Sample: blood. The CDR3 is CASSQVLGPRASYGYTF. CDR3 DNA: TGCGCCAGCAGCCAAGTGTTGGGGCCACGAGCTAGCTATGGCTACACCTTC.